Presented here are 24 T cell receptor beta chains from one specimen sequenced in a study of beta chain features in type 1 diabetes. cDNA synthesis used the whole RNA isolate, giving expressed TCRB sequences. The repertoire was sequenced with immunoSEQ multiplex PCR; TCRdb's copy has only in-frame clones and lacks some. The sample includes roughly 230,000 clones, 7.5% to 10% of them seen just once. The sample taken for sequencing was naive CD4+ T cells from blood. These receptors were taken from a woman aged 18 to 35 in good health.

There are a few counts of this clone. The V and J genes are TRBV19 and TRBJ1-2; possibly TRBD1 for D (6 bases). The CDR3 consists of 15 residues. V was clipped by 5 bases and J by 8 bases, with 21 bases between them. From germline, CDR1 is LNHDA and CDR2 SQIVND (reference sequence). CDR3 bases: TGTGCCAGTAGTGACTCAAAACAGGGACGCAACGGCTACACCTTC. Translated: CASSDSKQGRNGYTF. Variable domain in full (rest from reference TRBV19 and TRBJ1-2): DGGITQSPKYLFRKEGQNVTLSCEQNLNHDAMYWYRQDPGQGLRLIYYSQIVNDFQKGDIAEGYSVSREKKESFPLTVTSAQKNPTAFYLCASSDSKQGRNGYTFGSGTRLTVV.

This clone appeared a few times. Here the CDR3 DNA reads TGTGCCATCAGTGAGTCGAGGCAGAGAACTGAAGCTTTCTTT. Translation: CAISESRQRTEAFF. The V gene is TRBV10-3, the J gene TRBJ1-1; D gene unclear. The CDR3 runs to 14 residues. Germline V gene sequence: CDR1 ENHRY, CDR2 SYGVKD. Deletions cut 0 bases from V and 5 bases from J, with 10 bases between.

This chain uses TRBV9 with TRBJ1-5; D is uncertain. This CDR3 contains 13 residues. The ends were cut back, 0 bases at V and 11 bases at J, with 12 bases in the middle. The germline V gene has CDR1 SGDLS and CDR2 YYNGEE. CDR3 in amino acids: CASSVGQAEAQHF. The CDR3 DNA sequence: TGTGCCAGCAGCGTAGGCCAGGCCGAAGCCCAGCATTTT.

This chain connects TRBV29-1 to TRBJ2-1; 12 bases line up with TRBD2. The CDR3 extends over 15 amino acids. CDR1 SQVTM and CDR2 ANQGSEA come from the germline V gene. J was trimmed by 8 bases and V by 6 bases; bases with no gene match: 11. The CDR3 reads CSVILTSGSRDEQFF. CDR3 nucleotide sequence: TGCAGCGTGATCCTGACTAGCGGGAGTAGGGATGAGCAGTTCTTC.

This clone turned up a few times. CDR3 loop: CAWSPKTEPNYGYTF. The CDR3 DNA reads as TGTGCCTGGAGTCCGAAGACGGAGCCTAACTATGGCTACACCTTC. V is TRBV30 and J is TRBJ1-2; D ambiguous. Deletions cut 2 bases from V and 0 bases from J, with 13 bases between. CDR1 is GTSNPN and CDR2 is SVGIG in the germline V gene (reference sequence). The CDR3 totals 15 residues.

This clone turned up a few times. The CDR3 reads CASSYSIADGELFF. CDR3 DNA: TGTGCCAGCAGTTACTCGATCGCAGACGGGGAGCTGTTTTTT. The gene calls are TRBV6-6 and TRBJ2-2; no reliable D call. The CDR3 is made up of 14 amino acids. Trimming left V 0 bases short and J 7 bases short, with 9 bases between. The germline V gene encodes CDR1 MNHNY and CDR2 SVGAGI (reference sequence).

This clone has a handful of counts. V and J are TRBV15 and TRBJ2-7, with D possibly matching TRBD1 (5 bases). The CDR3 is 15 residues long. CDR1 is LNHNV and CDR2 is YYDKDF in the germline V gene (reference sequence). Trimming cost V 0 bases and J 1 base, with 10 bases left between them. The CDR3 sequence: CATSRDPGKSYEQYF. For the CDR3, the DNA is TGTGCCACCAGCAGAGATCCAGGGAAATCCTACGAGCAGTACTTC.

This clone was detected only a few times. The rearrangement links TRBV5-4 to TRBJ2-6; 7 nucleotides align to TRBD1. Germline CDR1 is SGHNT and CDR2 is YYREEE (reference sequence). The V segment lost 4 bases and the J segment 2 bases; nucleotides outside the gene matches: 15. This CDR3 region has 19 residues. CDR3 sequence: CASSQDPGQGVAGANVLTF. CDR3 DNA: TGTGCCAGCAGCCAAGATCCCGGCCAGGGGGTCGCTGGGGCCAACGTCCTGACTTTC.

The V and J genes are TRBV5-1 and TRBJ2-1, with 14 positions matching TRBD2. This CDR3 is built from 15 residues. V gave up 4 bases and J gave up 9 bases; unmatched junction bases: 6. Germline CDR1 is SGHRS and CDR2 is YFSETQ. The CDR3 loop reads CASSAGLAGGTEQFF. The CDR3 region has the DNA TGCGCCAGCAGCGCAGGACTAGCGGGAGGAACTGAGCAGTTCTTC.

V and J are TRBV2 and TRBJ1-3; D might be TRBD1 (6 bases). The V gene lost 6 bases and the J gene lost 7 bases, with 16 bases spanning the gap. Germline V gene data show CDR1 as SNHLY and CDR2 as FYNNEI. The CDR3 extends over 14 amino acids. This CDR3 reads CASRSGQLYNTIYF. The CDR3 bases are TGTGCCAGCAGATCCGGACAGCTCTATAACACCATATATTTT. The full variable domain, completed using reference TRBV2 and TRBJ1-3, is EPEVTQTPSHQVTQMGQEVILRCVPISNHLYFYWYRQILGQKVEFLVSFYNNEISEKSEIFDDQFSVERPDGSNFTLKIRSTKLEDSAMYFCASRSGQLYNTIYFGEGSWLTVV.

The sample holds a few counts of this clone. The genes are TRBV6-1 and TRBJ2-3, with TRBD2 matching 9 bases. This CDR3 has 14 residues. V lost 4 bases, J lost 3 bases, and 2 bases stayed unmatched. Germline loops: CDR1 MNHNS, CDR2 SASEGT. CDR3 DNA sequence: TGTGCCAGCAGTGGTAGCGGGAGAACAGATACGCAGTATTTT. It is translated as CASSGSGRTDTQYF.

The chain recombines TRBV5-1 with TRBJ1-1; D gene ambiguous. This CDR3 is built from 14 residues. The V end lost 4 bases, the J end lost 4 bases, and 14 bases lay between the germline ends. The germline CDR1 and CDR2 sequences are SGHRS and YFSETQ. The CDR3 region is CASSVVGMGTEAFF. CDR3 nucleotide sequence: TGCGCCAGCAGCGTCGTGGGCATGGGCACTGAAGCTTTCTTT.

CDR3 amino acids: CASMLDRGKAYEQYF. The CDR3 nucleotides are TGTGCCAGCATGCTAGACAGGGGTAAGGCCTACGAGCAGTACTTC. The V and J genes are TRBV27 and TRBJ2-7; 8 nucleotides match TRBD1. Looked up from germline, CDR1 is MNHEY and CDR2 is SMNVEV (reference sequence). Trimming at V came to 7 bases and at J to 2 bases, leaving 10 bases not matched to a gene. The CDR3 sequence is 15 residues long.

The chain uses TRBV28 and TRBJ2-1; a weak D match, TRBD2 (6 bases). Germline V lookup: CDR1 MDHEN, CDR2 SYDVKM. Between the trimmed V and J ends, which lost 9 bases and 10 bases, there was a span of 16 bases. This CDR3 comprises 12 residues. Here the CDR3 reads CASATGLAEQFF. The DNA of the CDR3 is TGTGCCAGTGCGACGGGGCTAGCGGAGCAGTTCTTC.

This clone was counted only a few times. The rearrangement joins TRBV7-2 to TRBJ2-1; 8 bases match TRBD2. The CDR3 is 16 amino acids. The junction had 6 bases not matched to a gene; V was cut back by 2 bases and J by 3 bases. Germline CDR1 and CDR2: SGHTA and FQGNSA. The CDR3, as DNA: TGTGCCAGCAGCTTAATCCTAGCGGGCCACTACAATGAGCAGTTCTTC. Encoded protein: CASSLILAGHYNEQFF. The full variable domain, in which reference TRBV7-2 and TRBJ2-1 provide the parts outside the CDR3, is GAGVSQSPSNKVTEKGKDVELRCDPISGHTALYWYRQSLGQGLEFLIYFQGNSAPDKSGLPSDRFSAERTGGSVSTLTIQRTQQEDSAVYLCASSLILAGHYNEQFFGPGTRLTVL.

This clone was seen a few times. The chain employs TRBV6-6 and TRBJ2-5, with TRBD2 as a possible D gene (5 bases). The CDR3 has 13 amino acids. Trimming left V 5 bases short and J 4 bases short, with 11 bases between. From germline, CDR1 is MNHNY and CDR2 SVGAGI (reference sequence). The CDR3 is CASSPMAGETQYF. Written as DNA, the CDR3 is TGTGCCAGCAGTCCGATGGCGGGAGAGACCCAGTACTTC.

CDR3 sequence: CASSQNINTGELFF. The CDR3 coding sequence is TGTGCCAGCAGCCAAAATATAAACACCGGGGAGCTGTTTTTT. The chain employs TRBV14 and TRBJ2-2; D call uncertain. Trimming removed 2 bases at V and 2 bases at J, with 6 bases between. CDR3 length equals 14 residues. Germline V CDR1 and CDR2: SGHDN, FVKESK.

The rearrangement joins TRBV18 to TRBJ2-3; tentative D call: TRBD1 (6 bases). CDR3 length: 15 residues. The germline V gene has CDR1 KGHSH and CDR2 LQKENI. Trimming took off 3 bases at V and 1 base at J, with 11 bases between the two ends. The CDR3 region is CASSPLGQRTDTQYF. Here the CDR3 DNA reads TGTGCCAGCTCACCTCTTGGACAGCGCACAGATACGCAGTATTTT.

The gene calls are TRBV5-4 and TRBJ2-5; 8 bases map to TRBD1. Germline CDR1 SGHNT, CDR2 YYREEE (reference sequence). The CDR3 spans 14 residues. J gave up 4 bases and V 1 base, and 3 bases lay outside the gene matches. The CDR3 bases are TGTGCCAGCAGCTTGTCAGGGGGCGGAGAGACCCAGTACTTC. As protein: CASSLSGGGETQYF. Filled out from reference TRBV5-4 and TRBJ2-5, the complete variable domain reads ETGVTQSPTHLIKTRGQQVTLRCSSQSGHNTVSWYQQALGQGPQFIFQYYREEENGRGNFPPRFSGLQFPNYSSELNVNALELDDSALYLCASSLSGGGETQYFGPGTRLLVL.

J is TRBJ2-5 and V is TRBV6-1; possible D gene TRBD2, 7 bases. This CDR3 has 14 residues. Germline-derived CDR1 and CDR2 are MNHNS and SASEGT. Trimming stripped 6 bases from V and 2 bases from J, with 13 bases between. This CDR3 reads CASSKGGVQETQYF. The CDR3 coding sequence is TGTGCCAGCAGCAAAGGGGGGGTTCAAGAGACCCAGTACTTC.

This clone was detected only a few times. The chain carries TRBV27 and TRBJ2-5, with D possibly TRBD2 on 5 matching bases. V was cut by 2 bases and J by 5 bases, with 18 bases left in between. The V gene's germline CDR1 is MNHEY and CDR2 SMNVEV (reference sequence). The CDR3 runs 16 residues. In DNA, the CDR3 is TGTGCCAGCAGTTTAGGGTCATATCCCGGAGGCGAGACCCAGTACTTC. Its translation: CASSLGSYPGGETQYF.

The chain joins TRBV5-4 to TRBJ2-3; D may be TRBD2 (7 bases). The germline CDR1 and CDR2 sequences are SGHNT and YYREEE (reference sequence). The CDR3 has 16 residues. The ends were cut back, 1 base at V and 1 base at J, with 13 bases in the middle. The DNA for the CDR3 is TGTGCCAGCAGCTTGCGGGGGGCCAGCGGCACAGATACGCAGTATTTT. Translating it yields CASSLRGASGTDTQYF.

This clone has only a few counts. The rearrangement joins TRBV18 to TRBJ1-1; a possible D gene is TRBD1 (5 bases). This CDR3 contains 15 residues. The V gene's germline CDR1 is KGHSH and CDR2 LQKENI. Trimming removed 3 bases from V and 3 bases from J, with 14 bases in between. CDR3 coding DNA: TGTGCCAGCTCACCGCAGGGAGGCTTGGACACTGAAGCTTTCTTT. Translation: CASSPQGGLDTEAFF.

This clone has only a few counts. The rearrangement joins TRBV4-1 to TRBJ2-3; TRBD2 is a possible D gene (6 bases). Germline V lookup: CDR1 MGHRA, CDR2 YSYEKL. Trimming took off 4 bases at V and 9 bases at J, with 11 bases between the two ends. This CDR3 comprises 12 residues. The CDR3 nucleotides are TGCGCCAGCAGCCTTCGACTAGGCACGCAGTATTTT. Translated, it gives CASSLRLGTQYF.